This is a list of T cell receptor beta chains from one sample in a study of blood T cell repertoires in COVID-19. This table comes from immunoSEQ multiplex PCR, and its TCRdb copy is limited to in-frame clones, with some not included. The repertoire holds under 200,000 clones, with about 83% as singletons. The specimen sequenced was peripheral blood. Source of these receptors: a man aged 55 to 69 with acute or convalescent COVID-19. Both conserved end residues are part of each CDR3.

J	V	CDR3
TRBJ1-5	TRBV28	CAGRPRGSGNQPQHF
TRBJ2-7	TRBV5-4	CASSPRTGQSFGEQYF
TRBJ1-2	TRBV4-3	CASSQQPGQVGGVF
TRBJ1-1	TRBV7-9	CASSPDRENTEAFF
TRBJ1-6	TRBV30	CAWGRHISPLHF
TRBJ2-3	TRBV10-3	CAISPGRITSDTQYF
TRBJ2-1	TRBV5-4	CASSSDGLVGNEQFF
TRBJ1-3	TRBV28	CASLGTAISGNTIYF
TRBJ1-5	TRBV3-1/TRBV3-2	CASSSGTHNQPQHF
TRBJ1-6	TRBV9	CASSVEGQVNSPLHF
TRBJ2-4	TRBV7-2	CASSQDRWNIQYF
TRBJ1-3	TRBV7-2	CASSLDGYSGNTIYF
TRBJ2-3	TRBV9	CASSAGGADTQYF
TRBJ1-2	TRBV2	CASTTVGNGYTF
TRBJ2-7	TRBV5-1	CASSLSITGQPHYEQYF
TRBJ1-1	TRBV19	CASSTTGGLRAFF
TRBJ2-7	TRBV7-2	CASSRLGDRGDEQYF
TRBJ1-4	TRBV6-6	CASSPDPQAGWDGQLFF
TRBJ1-1	TRBV12-3/TRBV12-4	CASTGLRFTEAFF
TRBJ2-1	TRBV6-6	CASVHSQQDNNEQFF
TRBJ2-7	TRBV10-3	CAIATRSYEQYF
TRBJ1-1	TRBV6-5	CASSYQGGLMNTEAFF
TRBJ1-6	TRBV3-1/TRBV3-2	CASSPTGGGSPLHF
TRBJ2-5	TRBV11-2	CASSPRVSGGTGKTQYF
TRBJ1-1	TRBV5-6	CASSLGQYQYTEAFF
TRBJ1-2	TRBV18	CASSPSGQATGGYTF
TRBJ2-5	TRBV9	CASSVAAGREETQYF
TRBJ2-1	TRBV5-4	CASSPSTSGGPSYNEQFF
TRBJ2-7	TRBV30	CALANRYYEQYF
TRBJ1-2	TRBV7-2	CASSSFIPGNYGYTF
TRBJ2-7	TRBV9	CASSPSMTGGLYEQYF
TRBJ1-2	TRBV5-4	CASSYVGVPDGYTF
TRBJ2-2	TRBV5-1	CASKSVAGNTGELFF
TRBJ2-7	TRBV7-2	CASSLEGTGTYEQYF
TRBJ2-1	TRBV11-2	CASSLRLAGYNEQFF
TRBJ2-7	TRBV6-2/TRBV6-3	CASSYPTGQIGWDEQYF
TRBJ1-6	TRBV11-2	CASVQGQGSSPLHF
TRBJ2-7	TRBV7-2	CASSRGGTNYEQYF
TRBJ1-4	TRBV6-6	CASSSERDRPEKLFF
TRBJ2-1	TRBV9	CASSVAAGDEQFF